Listed below are T cell receptor beta chains from one sample, sequenced in a study of T cells in Graves' hyperthyroidism and ophthalmopathy. TCRdb reprocessed the multiplex PCR reads via MiXCR and lists one record per CDR3 protein. The data contain a few hundred thousand distinct CDR3 sequences, roughly 14% of them singletons. The sequenced sample consisted of blood. These receptors all stem from a young woman with Graves' hyperthyroidism that later progressed to Graves' ophthalmopathy. Each CDR3 is given with its conserved first and last residue. A D gene is named only where the DNA matches it firmly. A clone size is listed for some rows: how often the clone was seen (once, few, many), or a class if it is expanded.

>many|TRBV20-1|TRBD2|TRBJ2-5
CSAEGTSGRGQETQYF
TGCAGTGCCGAGGGGACTAGCGGGAGGGGGCAAGAGACCCAGTACTTC
>.|TRBV9|.|TRBJ2-7
CASSGERQYF
TGTGCCAGCAGCGGGGAACGGCAGTACTTC
>many|TRBV12-3/TRBV12-4|TRBD1|TRBJ1-1
CASREQQGRNTEAFF
TGTGCCAGCAGGGAACAACAGGGGAGGAACACTGAAGCTTTCTTT
>.|TRBV28|TRBD1|TRBJ1-2
CASSLASGQGNGYTF
TGTGCCAGCAGTTTGGCCTCGGGACAGGGGAATGGCTACACCTTC
>many|TRBV12-3/TRBV12-4|.|TRBJ2-3
CASSLQRDTQYF
TGTGCCAGCAGTCTCCAGCGGGATACGCAGTATTTT
>.|TRBV25-1|TRBD1|TRBJ1-1
CASSKGGWTEAFF
TGTGCCAGCAGTAAAGGGGGCTGGACTGAAGCTTTCTTT
>many|TRBV7-2|.|TRBJ1-1
CASIESLGGTEAFF
TGTGCCAGCATCGAATCCCTGGGCGGCACTGAAGCTTTCTTT
>few|TRBV27|.|TRBJ2-2
CASTQVGGNTNTGELFF
TGTGCCAGCACCCAAGTAGGAGGGAATACGAACACCGGGGAGCTGTTTTTT
>few|TRBV28|.|TRBJ1-2
CASSLPKSYGYTF
TGTGCCAGCAGTTTGCCCAAATCGTATGGCTACACCTTC
>.|TRBV24-1|.|TRBJ1-1
CATSDPPQGPAFF
TGTGCCACCAGTGATCCCCCCCAGGGTCCAGCTTTCTTT
>many|TRBV12-3/TRBV12-4|TRBD2|TRBJ2-5
CASSHPGLALETQYF
TGTGCCAGCAGTCATCCGGGACTAGCTTTGGAGACCCAGTACTTC
>many|TRBV30|.|TRBJ2-2
CAWSVGSGMWGPNTGELFF
TGTGCCTGGAGTGTAGGGAGCGGCATGTGGGGCCCGAACACCGGGGAGCTGTTTTTT
>.|TRBV28|TRBD2|TRBJ2-7
CASSPGVSGRGGEQYF
TGTGCCAGCAGCCCAGGGGTTAGCGGGAGGGGGGGGGAGCAGTACTTC
>many|TRBV11-1|TRBD1|TRBJ2-7
CASSSGQGYSYEQYF
TGTGCCAGCAGCTCGGGACAGGGCTATTCCTACGAGCAGTACTTC
>many|TRBV7-2|.|TRBJ1-6
CASSLGRNLYNSPLHF
TGTGCCAGCAGCTTAGGCCGAAACCTCTATAATTCACCCCTCCACTTT
>many|TRBV7-9|.|TRBJ2-5
CASSPSPGARKTQYF
TGTGCCAGCAGCCCCTCGCCCGGAGCGAGGAAGACCCAGTACTTC
>.|TRBV4-2|.|TRBJ1-3
CASSQVDRRDTIYF
TGTGCCAGCAGCCAAGTCGACAGAAGAGACACCATATATTTT
>few|TRBV29-1|.|TRBJ2-5
CSVLGEALITQYF
TGCAGCGTTCTGGGGGAGGCGTTAATTACCCAGTACTTC
>many|TRBV18|.|TRBJ1-5
CASSPGRDEPQHF
TGTGCCAGCTCACCAGGCAGGGATGAGCCCCAGCATTTT
>few|TRBV29-1|.|TRBJ1-4
CSVGRDLHNEKLFF
TGCAGCGTTGGCCGGGATCTACATAATGAAAAACTGTTTTTT
>.|TRBV29-1|TRBD1|TRBJ2-1
CSVEDPGQGDEQFF
TGCAGCGTTGAAGATCCCGGGCAGGGGGACGAGCAGTTCTTC
>many|TRBV20-1|TRBD2|TRBJ2-1
CGARTSGDYNEQFF
TGCGGGGCACGGACTAGCGGGGATTACAATGAGCAGTTCTTC
>.|TRBV28|.|TRBJ1-2
CATSRGGYTF
TGTGCCACCTCACGCGGTGGCTACACCTTC
>.|TRBV9|TRBD1|TRBJ1-2
CASSVEGADYGYTF
TGTGCCAGCAGCGTAGAGGGGGCCGACTATGGCTACACCTTC
>many|TRBV6-1|TRBD1|TRBJ1-6
CASGTGESPLHF
TGTGCCAGCGGGACAGGGGAATCACCCCTCCACTTT
>few|TRBV6-1|.|TRBJ1-1
CASSPLSVPEAFF
TGTGCCAGCAGTCCGCTTTCCGTCCCTGAAGCTTTCTTT
>.|TRBV29-1|.|TRBJ2-3
CSVEGHEDTQYF
TGCAGCGTTGAAGGTCATGAAGATACGCAGTATTTT
>.|TRBV7-2|TRBD1|TRBJ2-1
CASSLGGTGRRYNEQFF
TGTGCCAGCAGCTTAGGTGGGACAGGGCGAAGGTACAATGAGCAGTTCTTC
>.|TRBV11-1|TRBD1|TRBJ2-2
CASRPGTGGDGELFF
TGTGCCAGCAGGCCCGGGACAGGGGGAGACGGGGAGCTGTTTTTT
>many|TRBV7-9|.|TRBJ1-1
CASQDATEAFF
TGTGCCAGCCAGGATGCAACTGAAGCTTTCTTT
>many|TRBV20-1|.|TRBJ2-3
CSGGGDTDTQYF
TGCAGTGGTGGGGGAGACACAGATACGCAGTATTTT
>many|TRBV28|.|TRBJ2-7
CASSVQNRGYEQYF
TGTGCCAGCTCAGTCCAGAACAGAGGATACGAGCAGTACTTC
>.|TRBV11-2|TRBD1|TRBJ2-7
CTSSLTQGVYEQYF
TGTACCAGCAGCTTAACGCAGGGGGTCTACGAGCAGTACTTC
>.|TRBV9|.|TRBJ2-5
CASSVGVGTGETQYF
TGTGCCAGCAGCGTAGGAGTCGGAACTGGAGAGACCCAGTACTTC
>many|TRBV20-1|TRBD1|TRBJ2-1
CSASGGTGANEQFF
TGCAGTGCTAGTGGTGGGACAGGGGCCAATGAGCAGTTCTTC
>few|TRBV6-2/TRBV6-3|.|TRBJ2-7
CATTTQGPEQYF
TGTGCCACCACCACTCAGGGACCCGAGCAGTACTTC
>few|TRBV5-1|.|TRBJ1-2
CASGGTRAHGYTF
TGCGCCAGCGGCGGGACAAGGGCTCATGGCTACACCTTC
>many|TRBV28|TRBD1|TRBJ1-2
CASRQGTDYGYTF
TGTGCCAGCAGACAGGGGACAGACTATGGCTACACCTTC
>many|TRBV7-9|.|TRBJ2-1
CASSRGSYNEQFF
TGTGCCAGCTCTCGGGGGTCCTACAATGAGCAGTTCTTC
>.|TRBV20-1|TRBD2|TRBJ2-1
CGAQGLAGVWEQFF
TGCGGTGCGCAGGGACTAGCGGGAGTATGGGAGCAGTTCTTC
>many|TRBV5-8|.|TRBJ1-2
CASSLWDTGGGYTF
TGTGCCAGCAGCCTCTGGGACACCGGCGGTGGCTACACCTTC
>.|TRBV20-1|TRBD1|TRBJ2-1
CSARGGQAYNEQFF
TGCAGTGCTAGGGGGGGACAGGCCTACAATGAGCAGTTCTTC
>.|TRBV5-5|TRBD1|TRBJ2-1
CASSWGQVLYDEQFF
TGTGCCAGCAGTTGGGGACAGGTACTCTACGATGAGCAGTTCTTC
>many|TRBV12-5|TRBD1|TRBJ1-4
CASGSGQATNEKLFF
TGTGCTAGTGGTTCGGGACAGGCAACTAATGAAAAACTGTTTTTT
>many|TRBV28|.|TRBJ1-1
CASSLRGFLRPSATEAFF
TGTGCCAGCAGTTTAAGGGGATTTTTGAGACCCTCGGCCACTGAAGCTTTCTTT
>many|TRBV12-3/TRBV12-4|TRBD1|TRBJ1-5
CASSPGTGSQPQHF
TGTGCCAGCAGTCCCGGGACAGGGAGTCAGCCCCAGCATTTT
>few|TRBV20-1|.|TRBJ2-6
CSASASSGANVLTF
TGCAGTGCTAGCGCAAGCTCTGGGGCCAACGTCCTGACTTTC
>many|TRBV24-1|.|TRBJ1-1
CATSGGGVNTEAFF
TGTGCCACCAGTGGAGGAGGGGTGAACACTGAAGCTTTCTTT
>many|TRBV6-1|.|TRBJ1-1
CASSEHDSDTGAFF
TGTGCCAGCAGTGAACATGACAGCGACACTGGAGCTTTCTTT
>few|TRBV18|TRBD2|TRBJ2-5
CASSPLAAGEETQYF
TGTGCCAGCTCACCACTCGCAGCGGGAGAAGAGACCCAGTACTTC
>.|TRBV24-1|.|TRBJ2-1
CATSDSINEQFF
TGTGCCACCAGTGATTCAATCAATGAGCAGTTCTTC
>many|TRBV20-1|.|TRBJ2-2
CSAYDRPEGGELFF
TGCAGTGCTTACGACAGGCCTGAGGGCGGGGAGCTGTTTTTT
>.|TRBV4-3|.|TRBJ1-6
CASSQDSRKPLHF
TGCGCCAGCAGCCAAGATTCCAGAAAACCCCTCCACTTT
>many|TRBV2|TRBD1|TRBJ2-1
CASRDDRVWLFF
TGTGCCAGCAGGGACGACAGGGTATGGCTGTTCTTC
>.|TRBV6-1|.|TRBJ2-1
CASSEMSQGLGYNEQFF
TGTGCCAGCAGTGAAATGTCCCAGGGGCTGGGATACAATGAGCAGTTCTTC
>many|TRBV18|TRBD1|TRBJ2-7
CASSPQTGATYEQYF
TGTGCCAGCTCACCGCAGACAGGGGCCACCTACGAGCAGTACTTC